This T cell receptor beta chain was sequenced in a study of shared clonotypes between healthy human individuals. Study conclusions and caveats: Naive subsets tended to show greater estimated richness than memory subsets.

On this clone: Its matching antigen is unknown.

V was cut by 7 bases and J by 2 bases, with 11 bases left in between. CDR1 is SNHLY, CDR2 FYNNEI, per germline. The CDR3 totals 13 residues. The assay was immunoSEQ multiplex PCR, and TCRdb's table has in-frame clones only and misses some. The sample includes around 2.1 million clones, approximately 96% of them seen just once. The chain employs TRBV2 and TRBJ1-1; weak D call: TRBD1 (6 bases). Sequencing was done on a sample of naive CD4+ T cells sorted from blood. Indicated subset: CD45RA+ positively selected. The clonotype was recovered from a man younger than 35 in good health. The CDR3, as DNA: TGTGCCAGCACCCGGACAGTTAACACTGAAGCTTTCTTT. It encodes CASTRTVNTEAFF.